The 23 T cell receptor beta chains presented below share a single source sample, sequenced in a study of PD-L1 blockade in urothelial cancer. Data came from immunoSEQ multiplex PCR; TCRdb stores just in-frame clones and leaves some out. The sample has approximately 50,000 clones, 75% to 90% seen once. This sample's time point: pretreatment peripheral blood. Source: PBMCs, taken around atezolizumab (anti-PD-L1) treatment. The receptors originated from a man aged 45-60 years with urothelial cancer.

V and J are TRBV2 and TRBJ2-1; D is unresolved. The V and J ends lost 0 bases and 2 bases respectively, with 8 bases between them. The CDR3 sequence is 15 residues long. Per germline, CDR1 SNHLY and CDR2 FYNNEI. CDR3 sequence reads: CASSEALTPYNEQFF. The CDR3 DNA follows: TGTGCCAGCAGTGAAGCGCTAACGCCCTACAATGAGCAGTTCTTC.

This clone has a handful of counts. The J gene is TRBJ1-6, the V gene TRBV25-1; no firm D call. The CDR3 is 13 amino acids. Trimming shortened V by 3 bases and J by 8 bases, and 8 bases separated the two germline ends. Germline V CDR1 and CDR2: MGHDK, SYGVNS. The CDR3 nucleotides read TGTGCCAGCAGTGATCGAGGGTATTCACCCCTCCACTTT. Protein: CASSDRGYSPLHF. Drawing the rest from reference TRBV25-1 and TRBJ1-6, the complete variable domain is EADIYQTPRYLVIGTGKKITLECSQTMGHDKMYWYQQDPGMELHLIHYSYGVNSTEKGDLSSESTVSRIRTEHFPLTLESARPSHTSQYLCASSDRGYSPLHFGNGTRLTVT.

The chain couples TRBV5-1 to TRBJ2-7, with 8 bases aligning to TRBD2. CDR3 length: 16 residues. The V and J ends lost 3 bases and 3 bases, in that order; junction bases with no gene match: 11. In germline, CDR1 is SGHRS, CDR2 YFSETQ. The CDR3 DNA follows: TGCGCCAGCAGCTCTCTCCCCGGGGGGGTGGTCTACGAGCAGTACTTC. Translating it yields CASSSLPGGVVYEQYF.

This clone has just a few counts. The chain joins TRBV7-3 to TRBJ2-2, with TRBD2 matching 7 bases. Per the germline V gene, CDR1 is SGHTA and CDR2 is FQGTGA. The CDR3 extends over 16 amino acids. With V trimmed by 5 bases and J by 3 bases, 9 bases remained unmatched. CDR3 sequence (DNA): TGTGCCAGCAGCCCCCCCGGCGGGAGAGACACCGGGGAGCTGTTTTTT. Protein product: CASSPPGGRDTGELFF.

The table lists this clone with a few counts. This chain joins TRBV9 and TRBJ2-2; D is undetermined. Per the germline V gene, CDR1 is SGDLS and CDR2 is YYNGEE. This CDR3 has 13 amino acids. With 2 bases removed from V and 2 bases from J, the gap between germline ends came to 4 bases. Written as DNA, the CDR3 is TGTGCCAGCAGCGTTTCTAACACCGGGGAGCTGTTTTTT. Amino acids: CASSVSNTGELFF.

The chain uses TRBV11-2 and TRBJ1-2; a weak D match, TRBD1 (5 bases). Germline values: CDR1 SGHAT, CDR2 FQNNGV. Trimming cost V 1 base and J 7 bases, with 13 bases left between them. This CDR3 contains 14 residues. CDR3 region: CASSLVPGQLGYTF. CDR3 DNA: TGTGCCAGCAGCTTAGTCCCAGGACAACTTGGCTACACCTTC. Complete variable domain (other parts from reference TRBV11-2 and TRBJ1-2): EAGVAQSPRYKIIEKRQSVAFWCNPISGHATLYWYQQILGQGPKLLIQFQNNGVVDDSQLPKDRFSAERLKGVDSTLKIQPAKLEDSAVYLCASSLVPGQLGYTFGSGTRLTVV.

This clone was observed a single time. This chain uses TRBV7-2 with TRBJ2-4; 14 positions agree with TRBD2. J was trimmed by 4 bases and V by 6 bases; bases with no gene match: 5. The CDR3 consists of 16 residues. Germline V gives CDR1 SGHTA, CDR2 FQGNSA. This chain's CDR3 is CASSLGLAGGKNIQYF. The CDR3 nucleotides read TGTGCCAGCAGTCTCGGACTAGCGGGGGGTAAAAACATTCAGTACTTC.

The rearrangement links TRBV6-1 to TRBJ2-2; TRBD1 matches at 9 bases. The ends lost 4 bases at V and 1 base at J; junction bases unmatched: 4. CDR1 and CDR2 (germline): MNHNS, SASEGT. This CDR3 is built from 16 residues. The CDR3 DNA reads TGTGCCAGCAGTGCCCTGGACAGGGGGAACACCGGGGAGCTGTTTTTT. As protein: CASSALDRGNTGELFF.

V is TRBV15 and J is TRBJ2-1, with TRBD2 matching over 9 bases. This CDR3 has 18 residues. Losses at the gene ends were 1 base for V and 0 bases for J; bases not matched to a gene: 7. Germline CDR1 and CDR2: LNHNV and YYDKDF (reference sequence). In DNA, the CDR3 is TGTGCCACCAGCAGAGGCAGACTAGCGGTTAGCTCCTACAATGAGCAGTTCTTC. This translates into CATSRGRLAVSSYNEQFF.

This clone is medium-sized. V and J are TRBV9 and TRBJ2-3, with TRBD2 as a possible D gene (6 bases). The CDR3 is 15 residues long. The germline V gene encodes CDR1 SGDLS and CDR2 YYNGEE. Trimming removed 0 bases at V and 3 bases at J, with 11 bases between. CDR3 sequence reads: CASSVDGSVTDTQYF. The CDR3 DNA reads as TGTGCCAGCAGCGTAGACGGGAGTGTAACAGATACGCAGTATTTT.

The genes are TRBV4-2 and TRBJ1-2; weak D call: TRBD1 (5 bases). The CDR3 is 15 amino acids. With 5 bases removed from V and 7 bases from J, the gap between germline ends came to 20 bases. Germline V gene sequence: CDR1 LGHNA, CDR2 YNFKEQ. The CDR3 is CASSDPGTDLFGYTF. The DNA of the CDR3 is TGTGCCAGCAGCGACCCCGGGACTGACCTTTTTGGCTACACCTTC.

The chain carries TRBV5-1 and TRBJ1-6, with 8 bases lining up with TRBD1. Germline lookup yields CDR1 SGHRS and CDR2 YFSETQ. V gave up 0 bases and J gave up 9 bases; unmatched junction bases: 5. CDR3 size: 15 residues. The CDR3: CASSLEAGGSSPLHF. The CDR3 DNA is TGCGCCAGCAGCTTGGAGGCAGGGGGCAGTTCACCCCTCCACTTT.

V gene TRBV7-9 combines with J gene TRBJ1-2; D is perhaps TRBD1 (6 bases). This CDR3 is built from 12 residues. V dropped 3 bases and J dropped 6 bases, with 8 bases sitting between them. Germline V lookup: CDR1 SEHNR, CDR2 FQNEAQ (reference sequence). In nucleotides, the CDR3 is TGTGCCAGCAGCTTTGCAGGGGATGGCTACACCTTC. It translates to CASSFAGDGYTF.

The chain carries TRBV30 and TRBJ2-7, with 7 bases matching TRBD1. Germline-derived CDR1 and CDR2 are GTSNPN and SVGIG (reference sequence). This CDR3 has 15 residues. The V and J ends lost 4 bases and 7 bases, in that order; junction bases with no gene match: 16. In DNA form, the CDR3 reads TGTGCCTGGACCTTGACCGGGACAGTCTCGGGGGAGCAGTACTTC. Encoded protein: CAWTLTGTVSGEQYF.

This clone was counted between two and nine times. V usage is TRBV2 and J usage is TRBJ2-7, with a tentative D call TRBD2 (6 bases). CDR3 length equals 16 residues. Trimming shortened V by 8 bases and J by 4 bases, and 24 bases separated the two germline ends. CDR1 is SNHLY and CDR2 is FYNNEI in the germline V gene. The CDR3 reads CASGDGGSGKIYEQYF. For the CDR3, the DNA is TGTGCCAGCGGGGATGGTGGTAGCGGTAAAATTTACGAGCAGTACTTC.

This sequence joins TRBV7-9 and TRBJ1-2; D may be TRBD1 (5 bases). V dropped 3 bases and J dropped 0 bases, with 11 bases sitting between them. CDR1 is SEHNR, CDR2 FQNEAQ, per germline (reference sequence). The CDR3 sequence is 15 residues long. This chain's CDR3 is CASSLGGLTNYGYTF. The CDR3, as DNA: TGTGCCAGCAGCTTGGGGGGTTTGACTAACTATGGCTACACCTTC.

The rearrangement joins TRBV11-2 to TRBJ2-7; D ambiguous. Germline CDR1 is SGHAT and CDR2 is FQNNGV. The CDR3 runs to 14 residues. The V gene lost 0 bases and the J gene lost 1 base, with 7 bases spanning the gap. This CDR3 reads CASSLDTVSYEQYF. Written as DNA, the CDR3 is TGTGCCAGCAGCTTAGATACGGTATCCTACGAGCAGTACTTC.

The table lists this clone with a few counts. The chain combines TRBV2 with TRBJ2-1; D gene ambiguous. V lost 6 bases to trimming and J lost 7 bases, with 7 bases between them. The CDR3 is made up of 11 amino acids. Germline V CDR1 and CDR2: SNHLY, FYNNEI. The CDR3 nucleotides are TGTGCCAGCAGCATGAGGAATGAGCAGTTCTTC. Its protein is CASSMRNEQFF.

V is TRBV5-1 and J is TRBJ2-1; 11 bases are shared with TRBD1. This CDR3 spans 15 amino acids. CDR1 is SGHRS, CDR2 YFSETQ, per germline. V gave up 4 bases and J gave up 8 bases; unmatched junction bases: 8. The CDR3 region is CASSPGGTGGYEQFF. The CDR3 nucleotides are TGCGCCAGCAGCCCCGGTGGGACAGGGGGTTATGAGCAGTTCTTC.

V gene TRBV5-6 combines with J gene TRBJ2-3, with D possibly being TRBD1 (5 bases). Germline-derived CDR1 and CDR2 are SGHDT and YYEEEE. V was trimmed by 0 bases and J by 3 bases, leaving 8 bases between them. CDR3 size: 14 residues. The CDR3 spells CASSLGAGTDTQYF. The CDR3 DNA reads TGTGCCAGCAGCTTGGGGGCAGGGACAGATACGCAGTATTTT.

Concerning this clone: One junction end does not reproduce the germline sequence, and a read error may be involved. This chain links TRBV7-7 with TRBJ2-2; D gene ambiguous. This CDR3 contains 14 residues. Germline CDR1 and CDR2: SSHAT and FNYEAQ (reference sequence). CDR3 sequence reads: CASSLSPDTGELFF. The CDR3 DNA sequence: TGTGCTAGCAGCTTATCCCCCGACACCGGGGAGCTGTTTTTT.

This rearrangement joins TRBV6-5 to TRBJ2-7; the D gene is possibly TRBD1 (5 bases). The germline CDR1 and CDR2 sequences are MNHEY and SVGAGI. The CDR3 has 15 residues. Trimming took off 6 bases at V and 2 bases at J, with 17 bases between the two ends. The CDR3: CASSLGRGRAYEQYF. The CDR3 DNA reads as TGTGCCAGCAGCCTTGGAAGGGGCAGGGCCTACGAGCAGTACTTC.

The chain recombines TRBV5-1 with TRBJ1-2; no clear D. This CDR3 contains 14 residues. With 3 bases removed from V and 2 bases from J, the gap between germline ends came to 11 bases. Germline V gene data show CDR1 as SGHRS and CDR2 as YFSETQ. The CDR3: CASSSALGNYGYTF. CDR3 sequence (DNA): TGCGCCAGCAGCTCGGCACTAGGGAACTATGGCTACACCTTC.